These 7 T cell receptor beta chains originate from one sample sequenced in a study of blood T cell repertoires in COVID-19. The method was immunoSEQ multiplex PCR; TCRdb's version includes in-frame clones alone and lacks a portion of them. The data show roughly 160,000 clones, with over 90% seen just once and nearly 0.55% held by the top ten. The sample comprised peripheral blood. The source of these receptors is a man aged 50 or older with acute or convalescent COVID-19.

The chain recombines TRBV4-3 with TRBJ1-1; tentative D call: TRBD1 (5 bases). V was pared by 4 bases and J by 4 bases, with 19 bases between. The germline gives CDR1 LGHNA, CDR2 YSLEER. The CDR3 sequence is 16 residues long. This chain's CDR3 is CASSLYSGGRGTEAFF. CDR3 sequence (DNA): TGCGCCAGCAGCCTCTACTCCGGGGGACGGGGCACTGAAGCTTTCTTT.

The chain uses TRBV5-8 and TRBJ2-3; the match to TRBD2 covers 9 bases. V shed 4 bases, J shed 2 bases, and the junction held 8 bases outside the gene matches. The CDR3 has 16 amino acids. Germline lookup yields CDR1 SGHTS and CDR2 YDEGEE. The CDR3 DNA sequence: TGTGCCAGCAGCAGTATAGCGGGGGAGAACACAGATACGCAGTATTTT. Encoded protein: CASSSIAGENTDTQYF.

This sequence joins TRBV20-1 and TRBJ2-3; 12 bases match TRBD2. J was trimmed by 1 base and V by 5 bases; bases with no gene match: 10. There are 17 residues in the CDR3. Germline CDR1 DFQATT, CDR2 SNEGSKA (reference sequence). CDR3 sequence: CSAGGLAGGYRTDTQYF. The CDR3 nucleotides are TGCAGTGCTGGTGGCCTAGCGGGGGGGTACCGCACAGATACGCAGTATTTT.

This chain links TRBV30 with TRBJ1-6; 7 bases match TRBD1. V dropped 8 bases and J dropped 9; count of bases not matched to a gene: 13. Germline V gene sequence: CDR1 GTSNPN, CDR2 SVGIG (reference sequence). The CDR3 is 14 amino acids. CDR3: CAGLPRTGVSPLHF. The CDR3 nucleotides are TGTGCCGGGCTGCCCCGGACAGGAGTTTCACCCCTCCACTTT. Full variable domain (missing parts from reference TRBV30 and TRBJ1-6): SQTIHQWPATLVQPVGSPLSLECTVEGTSNPNLYWYRQAAGRGLQLLFYSVGIGQISSEVPQNLSASRPQDRQFILSSKKLLLSDSGFYLCAGLPRTGVSPLHFGNGTRLTVT.

This clone appeared once. The V and J genes are TRBV4-1 and TRBJ2-1; 9 bases line up with TRBD2. Germline V gene sequence: CDR1 MGHRA, CDR2 YSYEKL. This CDR3 comprises 16 residues. V shed 1 base and J 4 bases; nucleotides not matched to a gene: 5. Here the CDR3 DNA reads TGCGCCAGCAGCCAAGTAGCGGGGGACCATTACAATGAGCAGTTCTTC. Amino acid sequence: CASSQVAGDHYNEQFF.

V and J are TRBV10-3 and TRBJ1-1; the D is unclear. The CDR3 is 14 residues long. V was clipped by 1 base and J by 2 bases, with 8 bases between them. Per the germline V gene, CDR1 is ENHRY and CDR2 is SYGVKD. The DNA of the CDR3 is TGTGCCATCAGTGAGTGGCAGGTAAACACTGAAGCTTTCTTT. As protein: CAISEWQVNTEAFF.

In DNA, the CDR3 is TGTGCCAGCAGCTTAGCGCGGGCGGGACTCTACAATGAGCAGTTCTTC. As protein: CASSLARAGLYNEQFF. The V gene is TRBV7-9, the J gene TRBJ2-1; D might be TRBD2 (6 bases). The ends were cut back, 0 bases at V and 3 bases at J, with 12 bases in the middle. Germline V gene data show CDR1 as SEHNR and CDR2 as FQNEAQ (reference sequence). The CDR3 loop spans 16 amino acids.